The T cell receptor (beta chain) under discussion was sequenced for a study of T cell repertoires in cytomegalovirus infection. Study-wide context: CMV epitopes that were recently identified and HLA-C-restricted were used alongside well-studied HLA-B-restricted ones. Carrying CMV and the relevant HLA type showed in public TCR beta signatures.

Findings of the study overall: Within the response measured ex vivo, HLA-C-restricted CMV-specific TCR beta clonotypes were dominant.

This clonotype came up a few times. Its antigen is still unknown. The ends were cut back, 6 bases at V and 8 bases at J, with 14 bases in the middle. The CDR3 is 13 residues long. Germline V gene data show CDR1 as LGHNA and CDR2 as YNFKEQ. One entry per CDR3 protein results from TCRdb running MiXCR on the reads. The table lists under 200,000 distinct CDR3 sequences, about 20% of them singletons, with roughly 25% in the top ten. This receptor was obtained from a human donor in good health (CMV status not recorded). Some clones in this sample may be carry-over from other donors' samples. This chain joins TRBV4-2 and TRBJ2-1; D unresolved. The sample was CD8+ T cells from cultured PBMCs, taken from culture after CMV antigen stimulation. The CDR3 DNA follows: TGTGCCAGCAGTCACAACCGGCACGATGAGCAGTTCTTC. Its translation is CASSHNRHDEQFF.